This TCR beta chain was observed in a study of cytomegalovirus exposure and HLA in healthy donors. Study-level findings and limits: Later work found that TCR association rates differed between HLA loci; DRB1 had the most and HLA-C the fewest. CMV serostatus alone was available as immune exposure information. Common viral pathogens seemed to be connected with several of the most significant clusters, according to a later analysis.

J was trimmed by 4 bases and V by 1 base; bases with no gene match: 10. The CDR3 consists of 17 residues. The germline gives CDR1 MGHRA, CDR2 YSYEKL. Of note for this clone: Its antigen is undetermined.

Primers for the PCR totalled 60 Vbeta and 13 Jbeta. Sequencing was performed with immunoSEQ multiplex PCR; in TCRdb, only in-frame clones are kept and a portion is missing. The profile shows roughly 100,000 clones, around two thirds of them singletons. The sample taken for sequencing was PBMCs. This sequence was found in a woman between 45 and 60 years old in good health and CMV-seronegative. The gene calls are TRBV4-1 and TRBJ2-1; 7 nucleotides align to TRBD1. The CDR3 coding sequence is TGCGCCAGCAGCCAAGCGATCCCGGGACAGTTGTACAATGAGCAGTTCTTC. This encodes CASSQAIPGQLYNEQFF.